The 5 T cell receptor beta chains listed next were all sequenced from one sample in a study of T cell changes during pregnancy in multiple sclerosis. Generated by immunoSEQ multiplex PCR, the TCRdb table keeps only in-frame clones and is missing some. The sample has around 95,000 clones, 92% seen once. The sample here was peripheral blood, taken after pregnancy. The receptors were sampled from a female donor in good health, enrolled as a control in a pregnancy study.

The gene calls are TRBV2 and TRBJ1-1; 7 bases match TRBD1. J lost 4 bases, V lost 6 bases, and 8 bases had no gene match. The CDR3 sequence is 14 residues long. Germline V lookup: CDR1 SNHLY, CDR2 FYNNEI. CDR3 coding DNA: TGTGCCAGCAGAATACAGGGGATAAGCACTGAAGCTTTCTTT. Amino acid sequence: CASRIQGISTEAFF.

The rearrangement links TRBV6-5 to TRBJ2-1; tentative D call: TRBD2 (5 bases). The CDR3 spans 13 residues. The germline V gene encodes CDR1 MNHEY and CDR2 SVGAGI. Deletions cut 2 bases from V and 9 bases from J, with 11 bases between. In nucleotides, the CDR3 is TGTGCCAGCAGTTACATGACGGGGAGTGAGCAGTTCTTC. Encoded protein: CASSYMTGSEQFF.

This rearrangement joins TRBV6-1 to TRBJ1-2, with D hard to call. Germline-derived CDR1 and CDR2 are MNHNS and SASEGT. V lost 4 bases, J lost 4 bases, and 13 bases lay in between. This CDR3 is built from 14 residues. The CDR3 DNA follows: TGTGCCAGCAGTGCCCACTCACGGAGCTATGGCTACACCTTC. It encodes CASSAHSRSYGYTF.

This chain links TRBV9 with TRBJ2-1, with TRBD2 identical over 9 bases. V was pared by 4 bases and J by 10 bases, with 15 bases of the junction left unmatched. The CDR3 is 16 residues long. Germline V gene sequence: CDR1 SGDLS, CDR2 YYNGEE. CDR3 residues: CASSPRGAGGTMEQFF. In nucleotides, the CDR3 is TGTGCCAGCAGCCCCCGGGGGGCGGGAGGGACTATGGAGCAGTTCTTC.

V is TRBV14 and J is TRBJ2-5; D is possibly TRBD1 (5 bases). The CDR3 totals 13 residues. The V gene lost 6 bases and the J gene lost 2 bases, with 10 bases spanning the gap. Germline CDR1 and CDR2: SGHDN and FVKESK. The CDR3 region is CASSTQVQETQYF. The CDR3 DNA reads TGTGCCAGCAGTACACAGGTACAAGAGACCCAGTACTTC. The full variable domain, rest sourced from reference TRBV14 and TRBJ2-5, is EAGVTQFPSHSVIEKGQTVTLRCDPISGHDNLYWYRRVMGKEIKFLLHFVKESKQDESGMPNNRFLAERTGGTYSTLKVQPAELEDSGVYFCASSTQVQETQYFGPGTRLLVL.